This T cell receptor (beta chain) is drawn from a study of identical twins. This clonotype has just a few counts. TCRdb re-analysed the 5' RACE reads in MiXCR, keeping a single row per CDR3 protein. Of about 550,000 distinct CDR3 sequences listed, about 20% were seen once; the top ten hold approximately 0.52%. CDR3 length: 12 amino acids. Germline loops: CDR1 SQVTM, CDR2 ANQGSEA. Trimming stripped 3 bases from V and 4 bases from J, with 9 bases between. A further study also used this sample, focusing on yellow fever vaccine responses in identical twins.

What was sequenced was CD4+ T cells sorted from blood. This clonotype originated in a woman between 18 and 29 years old in good health. The V and J genes are TRBV29-1 and TRBJ1-2; D is unclear. CDR3 DNA sequence: TGCAGCGTTGAGACCGGATTCTATGGCTACACCTTC. Amino acids: CSVETGFYGYTF.